The clone carrying this TCR beta chain appeared a few times. This entry is derived from a study of blood T cell repertoires in COVID-19. As for the study in general: Acute and convalescent COVID-19 samples came from the United States, Italy and Spain. Sources were T cells, B-cell-depleted T cells, or PBMCs; the material itself was cDNA or gDNA.

Original methodology: The authors estimated nucleated cell counts from reference gene primer amplification. Profiled with immunoSEQ multiplex PCR; TCRdb holds only in-frame clones, not every one. The V and J calls and clone size are taken from that table; D and trimming were inferred from the DNA. This sample has nearly 55,000 clones, with around 72% found just once. The CDR3 extends over 14 amino acids. Between the trimmed V and J ends, which lost 1 base and 2 bases, there was a span of 8 bases. Germline V gene sequence: CDR1 SNHLY, CDR2 FYNNEI. The chain uses TRBV2 and TRBJ1-1; tentatively, D is TRBD1 (5 bases). Material for sequencing was peripheral blood. The clonotype originates from a human donor with active or convalescent COVID-19. The donor label of this sample is uncertain. CDR3: CASSEGQGNTEAFF. The DNA for the CDR3 is TGTGCCAGCAGTGAAGGGCAGGGCAACACTGAAGCTTTCTTT.